The rows below give T cell receptor beta chains drawn from one sample of a study of early T cells in non-severe SARS-CoV-2 infection. One entry per CDR3 protein results from TCRdb running MiXCR on the 5' RACE reads. Of about 41,000 distinct CDR3 sequences in the sample, approximately 10% were seen once. The sequenced sample consisted of whole blood. These receptors were obtained from an adult who was a healthcare worker with PCR-confirmed SARS-CoV-2 infection or an uninfected control (not recorded which). Each CDR3 is given with its conserved first and last residue.

v_call: TRBV19
cdr3_aa: CASSRLGAGEETQYF

v_call: TRBV20-1
cdr3_aa: CSARDRLVPTNEQFF

v_call: TRBV27
cdr3_aa: CASSHGTTSSYNSPLHF

v_call: TRBV12-3/TRBV12-4
cdr3_aa: CASSLVEGAQYF

v_call: TRBV3-2
cdr3_aa: CASSQESGDRGRTGANVLTF

v_call: TRBV7-9
cdr3_aa: CATIQGGGGRADTQYF

v_call: TRBV27
cdr3_aa: CASSLGQGYTDTQYF

v_call: TRBV9
cdr3_aa: CASSPTGGWETQYF

v_call: TRBV19
cdr3_aa: CASSIGNNQPQHF

v_call: TRBV18
cdr3_aa: CASSDGPSYTGELFF

v_call: TRBV25-1
cdr3_aa: CASSEFLGPNTEAFF

v_call: TRBV30
cdr3_aa: CAWKGQGNTEAFF

v_call: TRBV9
cdr3_aa: CASSVLGTRSYNEQFF

v_call: TRBV6-1
cdr3_aa: CASSGQGGSPLHF

v_call: TRBV6-6
cdr3_aa: CASNPPGDKNYGYTF

v_call: TRBV27
cdr3_aa: CASSLNSGGNQPQHF

v_call: TRBV3-1
cdr3_aa: CASSQDSSARKLFF

v_call: TRBV2
cdr3_aa: CASSDTAGGTRTQYF

v_call: TRBV19
cdr3_aa: CASSMDRGRDWTGELFF

v_call: TRBV20-1
cdr3_aa: CSARGLAFSYEQYF

v_call: TRBV20-1
cdr3_aa: CSARAGQLETQYF

v_call: TRBV2
cdr3_aa: CASSPEPSFGELFF

v_call: TRBV7-9
cdr3_aa: CASSSRDRRTDTQYF

v_call: TRBV9
cdr3_aa: CASSVGDGLYEQYF

v_call: TRBV29-1
cdr3_aa: CSVEARLAKNIQYF

v_call: TRBV27
cdr3_aa: CASSVRESQPQHF

v_call: TRBV24-1
cdr3_aa: CATSDDSTDTQYF

v_call: TRBV7-3
cdr3_aa: CASSYRGPVELFF

v_call: TRBV7-2
cdr3_aa: CASSPIGTITYYEQYF

v_call: TRBV7-9
cdr3_aa: CASSLALTSGEETQYF

v_call: TRBV18
cdr3_aa: CASSPGQAGETQYF

v_call: TRBV11-2
cdr3_aa: CAIGGGAYEQYF

v_call: TRBV9
cdr3_aa: CASSGVDTEAFF

v_call: TRBV11-3
cdr3_aa: CASSRSGQPQHF

v_call: TRBV3-1
cdr3_aa: CASSQDWAGDTQYF

v_call: TRBV6-6
cdr3_aa: CASSYATLLNQPQHF

v_call: TRBV7-6
cdr3_aa: CASAGDNEQFF

v_call: TRBV7-3
cdr3_aa: CASSFSAGSDTQYF

v_call: TRBV7-3
cdr3_aa: CASSLSSGTGELFF

v_call: TRBV20-1
cdr3_aa: CSARPTHTGFTDTQYF

v_call: TRBV11-2
cdr3_aa: CASSRYGTRDYNEQFF

v_call: TRBV7-2
cdr3_aa: CASSLMGVKDTQYF

v_call: TRBV7-2
cdr3_aa: CASSLRTGSGQFF

v_call: TRBV2
cdr3_aa: CASSGYKTDTQYF

v_call: TRBV9
cdr3_aa: CASSGTGFYGYTF

v_call: TRBV7-2
cdr3_aa: CASSLGGTYNEQFF

v_call: TRBV18
cdr3_aa: CASSLDRRGEKLFF

v_call: TRBV20-1
cdr3_aa: CSAFDRRASYEQYF

v_call: TRBV20-1
cdr3_aa: CSASPYSSNQPQHF

v_call: TRBV7-2
cdr3_aa: CASSEGTGANVLTF

v_call: TRBV19
cdr3_aa: CASSTAGTVTSYEQYF

v_call: TRBV10-3
cdr3_aa: CAISETGGSNQPQHF

v_call: TRBV24-1
cdr3_aa: CATSERFGEQFF

v_call: TRBV7-2
cdr3_aa: CASSRLLGVNEKLFF